What follows are 16 T cell receptor beta chains derived from one specimen sequenced in a study of shared clonotypes between healthy human individuals. Sequencing used immunoSEQ multiplex PCR; TCRdb keeps in-frame clones, though not all of them. The table includes hundreds of thousands of clones, around 96% detected once. CD45RO-negative cells were positively selected for CCR7, leaving out terminally differentiated effector memory CD45RA+ cells. Sequencing input: naive CD8+ T cells sorted from blood. These receptor sequences come from a young woman in good health.

The chain is built from TRBV28 and TRBJ2-3, with 10 bases matching TRBD2. Trimming at V came to 7 bases and at J to 5 bases, leaving 6 bases not matched to a gene. The CDR3 runs to 14 residues. Germline assignment: CDR1 MDHEN and CDR2 SYDVKM. The CDR3 region has the DNA TGTGCCAGCATACAGCGGGAGGGCCGAGATACGCAGTATTTT. It encodes CASIQREGRDTQYF.

This chain links TRBV7-9 with TRBJ2-7; 11 nucleotides line up with TRBD2. The CDR3 loop spans 12 amino acids. In germline, CDR1 is SEHNR, CDR2 FQNEAQ (reference sequence). The V gene end was trimmed by 8 bases and the J gene end by 3 bases; junction bases not matched to a gene: 0. The CDR3 nucleotides read TGTGCCAGCGGACTAGCGGGCTACGAGCAGTACTTC. It yields the protein CASGLAGYEQYF.

The gene calls are TRBV11-2 and TRBJ2-5; no clear D gene. The CDR3 spans 14 residues. The V end lost 3 bases, the J end lost 5 bases, and 13 bases lay between the germline ends. Germline V gene sequence: CDR1 SGHAT, CDR2 FQNNGV. The CDR3 nucleotides are TGTGCCAGCAGCTTGAGTTCCCCCCTGGAGACCCAGTACTTC. It specifies CASSLSSPLETQYF.

V gene TRBV2 combines with J gene TRBJ2-7; weak D call: TRBD2 (5 bases). Trimming removed 0 bases from V and 3 bases from J, with 9 bases in between. Germline loops: CDR1 SNHLY, CDR2 FYNNEI. This CDR3 spans 14 amino acids. The chain's CDR3 is CASSEAAAYYEQYF. CDR3 nucleotides: TGTGCCAGCAGTGAAGCAGCGGCCTACTACGAGCAGTACTTC.

This clone was observed a single time. This sequence joins TRBV15 and TRBJ2-7, with TRBD2 identical over 9 bases. The CDR3 contains 15 residues. Germline CDR1 LNHNV, CDR2 YYDKDF (reference sequence). V trimming: 3 bases; J trimming: 6 bases; junction bases outside the gene matches: 9. The CDR3 is CATSRAGTSWREQYF. In nucleotides, the CDR3 is TGTGCCACCAGCAGGGCCGGGACTAGCTGGCGCGAGCAGTACTTC.

V is TRBV27 and J is TRBJ1-1; D is perhaps TRBD1 (5 bases). This CDR3 contains 13 residues. Germline V CDR1 and CDR2: MNHEY, SMNVEV (reference sequence). The V and J ends lost 7 bases and 1 base respectively, with 10 bases between them. CDR3 nucleotides: TGTGCCAGCACTCGTGGGGGGAACACTGAAGCTTTCTTT. This codes for CASTRGGNTEAFF.

This clone appeared a single time. The chain recombines TRBV7-2 with TRBJ2-2, with D perhaps matching TRBD2 (7 bases). The CDR3 is 18 residues long. CDR1 and CDR2 (germline): SGHTA, FQGNSA. Trimming removed 0 bases at V and 6 bases at J, with 20 bases between. CDR3 coding DNA: TGTGCCAGCAGCTTAGCGTTTGGCGGGGGCGCAAAGTCCGGGGAGCTGTTTTTT. This gives the protein CASSLAFGGGAKSGELFF.

The chain carries TRBV19 and TRBJ1-5; 8 nucleotides match TRBD1. The CDR3 extends over 17 amino acids. The germline V gene encodes CDR1 LNHDA and CDR2 SQIVND (reference sequence). With V trimmed by 3 bases and J by 0 bases, 7 bases remained unmatched. This CDR3 reads CASSMRTGIYSNQPQHF. Written as DNA, the CDR3 is TGTGCCAGTAGTATGCGGACAGGGATCTATAGCAATCAGCCCCAGCATTTT.

This chain links TRBV19 with TRBJ2-3; possible D gene TRBD2, 6 bases. Germline V lookup: CDR1 LNHDA, CDR2 SQIVND (reference sequence). Between the trimmed V and J ends, which lost 5 bases and 0 bases, there was a span of 12 bases. The CDR3 is 15 residues long. DNA of the CDR3: TGTGCCAGTAGTGTGGTAGCGGCTAGCACAGATACGCAGTATTTT. It translates to CASSVVAASTDTQYF.

This clone came up once. The chain is built from TRBV11-2 and TRBJ2-1; 8 nucleotides align to TRBD2. The J segment lost 4 bases and the V segment lost 1 base, leaving 3 bases of the junction unmatched. The length of the CDR3 is 15 residues. Germline CDR1 reads SGHAT; CDR2 reads FQNNGV. The CDR3 DNA follows: TGTGCCAGCAGCTTAGTGGGCGGGGGGTACAATGAGCAGTTCTTC. Its protein product is CASSLVGGGYNEQFF.

The CDR3 protein is CASSLTGGVFNEQFF. The DNA for the CDR3 is TGTGCCAGCAGTTTAACGGGAGGTGTATTCAATGAGCAGTTCTTC. The V gene is TRBV27, the J gene TRBJ2-1; TRBD2 matches at 7 bases. Germline lookup yields CDR1 MNHEY and CDR2 SMNVEV (reference sequence). V gave up 2 bases and J gave up 6 bases; unmatched junction bases: 7. The CDR3 sequence is 15 residues long.

The chain combines TRBV4-1 with TRBJ1-3; D is undetermined. V was shortened by 4 bases and J by 2 bases, with 3 bases between the two germline ends. The germline gives CDR1 MGHRA, CDR2 YSYEKL. CDR3 length equals 12 residues. For the CDR3, the DNA is TGCGCCAGCAGCCCAACTGGAAACACCATATATTTT. The encoded protein is CASSPTGNTIYF.

This chain joins TRBV28 and TRBJ2-7; D ambiguous. Germline values: CDR1 MDHEN, CDR2 SYDVKM. The CDR3 spans 12 residues. The ends were cut back, 5 bases at V and 6 bases at J, with 11 bases in the middle. The CDR3 sequence: CASSEIPGEQYF. CDR3 nucleotide sequence: TGTGCCAGCAGTGAAATTCCGGGCGAGCAGTACTTC. Supplemented by reference TRBV28 and TRBJ2-7, the full variable domain reads DVKVTQSSRYLVKRTGEKVFLECVQDMDHENMFWYRQDPGLGLRLIYFSYDVKMKEKGDIPEGYSVSREKKERFSLILESASTNQTSMYLCASSEIPGEQYFGPGTRLTVT.

This sequence joins TRBV28 and TRBJ2-7, with D perhaps TRBD1 or TRBD2 (5 bases each). Germline assignment: CDR1 MDHEN and CDR2 SYDVKM. The CDR3 length is 14 residues. V was shortened by 2 bases and J by 6 bases, with 14 bases between the two germline ends. The CDR3 here is CASSLRGAVSEQYF. CDR3 DNA: TGTGCCAGCAGTTTAAGGGGAGCCGTATCCGAGCAGTACTTC.

This chain connects TRBV5-6 to TRBJ2-7; TRBD2 aligns across 8 bases. Germline CDR1 is SGHDT and CDR2 is YYEEEE. The CDR3 is 15 amino acids. V trimming: 0 bases; J trimming: 6 bases; junction bases outside the gene matches: 8. CDR3 DNA sequence: TGTGCCAGCAGCTTGGGACTAGCGCTAAGGCGCGAGCAGTACTTC. As protein: CASSLGLALRREQYF.

V usage is TRBV25-1 and J usage is TRBJ2-7; TRBD2 matches 7 bases. Germline CDR1 reads MGHDK; CDR2 reads SYGVNS. The CDR3 contains 15 residues. Trimming took 2 bases from V and 3 from J; bases not matched to a gene: 7. CDR3 nucleotides: TGTGCCAGCAGTGAAAGTTTGTGGGGGGGCTACGAGCAGTACTTC. Encoded protein: CASSESLWGGYEQYF.